The subject of this entry is one T cell receptor (beta chain). Its antigen is not identified. This CDR3 is 13 amino acids long. CDR1 is SNHLY, CDR2 FYNNEI, per germline. The ends were cut back, 9 bases at V and 6 bases at J, with 17 bases in the middle. The time point denotes: week 47, end of study. The study gave 300 ug of mutant IDH1 20-mer peptide per vaccine dose, with topical imiquimod. This record belongs to a study of a mutant IDH1 vaccine in newly diagnosed glioma. Study-level points and caveats: There seemed to be no relation between pseudoprogression and changes in top peripheral T cell clonotypes.

Assay used: immunoSEQ multiplex PCR; TCRdb lists only in-frame clones, some missing. The profile covers some 56,000 clones, with about 80% appearing a single time and roughly 5.4% taken by the ten largest. This rearrangement joins TRBV2 to TRBJ1-2; TRBD1 is a possible D gene (5 bases). The sequencing here drew on PBMCs, taken from a glioma patient whose treatment included an IDH1 peptide vaccine. This receptor was obtained from a man aged 45-65 years with glioma. CDR3 nucleotides: TGTGCCAGGAGGGGAACGAGGCTGGATGGCTACACCTTC. Its translation is CARRGTRLDGYTF.